This is a list of T cell receptor beta chains from one sample in a study of blood T cell repertoires in COVID-19. Clones were read by immunoSEQ multiplex PCR, and TCRdb kept only the in-frame ones, dropping some. The top ten clones hold around 2.7% of a sample with 190,000 or so clones, around 87% of them seen once. The specimen was peripheral blood. The receptors originated from a man in his forties or fifties with active or convalescent COVID-19. Both conserved end residues are part of each CDR3. The D gene is left open where the match is weak. Some rows mark clone size as missing; the rest say once, few, many or name a class of expanded clone.

d_call	clone_size	j_call	v_call	cdr3_aa	cdr3_nt
TRBD2	few	TRBJ2-1	TRBV5-1	CASSSPASGDTYNEQFF	TGCGCCAGCAGCTCTCCTGCTAGCGGGGACACCTACAATGAGCAGTTCTTC
TRBD1	.	TRBJ2-7	TRBV6-5	CASSYSRQGYTYEQYF	TGTGCCAGCAGTTACTCGAGACAGGGGTATACCTACGAGCAGTACTTC
.	.	TRBJ1-3	TRBV11-2	CASSLKGGANSGNTIYF	TGTGCCAGCAGCTTGAAGGGGGGGGCCAACTCTGGAAACACCATATATTTT
TRBD2	.	TRBJ2-1	TRBV5-1	CASSLECGGASYNEQFF	TGCGCCAGCAGCTTGGAGTGCGGGGGGGCTTCCTACAATGAGCAGTTCTTC
.	.	TRBJ2-4	TRBV18	CASSERGGEGSYIQYF	TGTGCCAGCTCAGAGAGAGGGGGGGAAGGCTCGTACATTCAGTACTTC
.	.	TRBJ2-2	TRBV4-1	CASSQIGRDTWELFF	TGCGCCAGCAGCCAAATAGGCAGGGACACCTGGGAGCTGTTTTTT
TRBD1	.	TRBJ1-4	TRBV19	CASSMGPDRGREKLFF	TGTGCCAGTAGTATGGGCCCGGACAGGGGGCGAGAAAAACTGTTTTTT
.	few	TRBJ1-5	TRBV4-3	CASSQDRSRNQPQHF	TGCGCCAGCAGCCAAGATCGGTCTAGGAATCAGCCCCAGCATTTT
.	once	TRBJ2-7	TRBV2	CASSEGSEGHEQYF	TGTGCCAGCAGTGAGGGCAGCGAGGGCCACGAGCAGTACTTC
TRBD1	.	TRBJ1-6	TRBV5-5	CASSPGQASAPLHF	TGTGCCAGCAGCCCAGGACAGGCGAGTGCACCCCTCCACTTT
TRBD1	.	TRBJ1-3	TRBV4-2	CASSQVQGADGNTIYF	TGTGCCAGCAGCCAAGTACAGGGGGCGGATGGAAACACCATATATTTT
.	.	TRBJ2-2	TRBV6-1	CASSELPGDSTGELFF	TGTGCCAGCAGTGAATTGCCAGGGGATAGCACCGGGGAGCTGTTTTTT
TRBD1	.	TRBJ1-1	TRBV19	CASTRTGGVNTEAFF	TGTGCCAGTACCAGGACAGGGGGCGTGAACACTGAAGCTTTCTTT
.	.	TRBJ2-3	TRBV28	CASRSQQVAGTDTQYF	TGTGCCAGCAGAAGTCAACAGGTAGCCGGCACAGATACGCAGTATTTT
TRBD2	.	TRBJ2-5	TRBV3-1/TRBV3-2	CASSPIVAGVGETQYF	TGTGCCAGCAGTCCCATCGTTGCGGGGGTGGGGGAGACCCAGTACTTC
TRBD1	.	TRBJ1-5	TRBV4-1	CASSLLPGQGSNQPQHF	TGCGCCAGCAGCCTTTTGCCGGGACAGGGAAGCAATCAGCCCCAGCATTTT
TRBD2	.	TRBJ2-7	TRBV7-8	CASSPRTRNEQYF	TGTGCCAGCAGCCCGAGGACTAGAAACGAGCAGTACTTC
.	.	TRBJ2-7	TRBV5-5	CASSLDTGKFAEQYF	TGTGCCAGCAGCCTGGACACAGGCAAATTCGCCGAGCAGTACTTC
TRBD1	.	TRBJ2-7	TRBV27	CASSRQGTYEQYF	TGTGCCAGCAGTCGACAGGGAACCTACGAGCAGTACTTC
.	.	TRBJ2-1	TRBV10-3	CAISESRQDNEQFF	TGTGCCATCAGTGAGTCGCGACAGGACAATGAGCAGTTCTTC
.	.	TRBJ1-2	TRBV7-2	CASSLVFGQGYGYTF	TGTGCCAGCAGCTTAGTATTTGGGCAGGGCTATGGCTACACCTTC
TRBD1	.	TRBJ2-5	TRBV6-5	CASSLQGRGETQYF	TGTGCCAGCAGTTTACAGGGGAGAGGGGAGACCCAGTACTTC
.	.	TRBJ1-5	TRBV6-5	CASREGAGRSQPQHF	TGTGCCAGCAGGGAGGGCGCAGGTAGGTCTCAGCCCCAGCATTTT
.	.	TRBJ1-3	TRBV28	CASSGGAGNTIYF	TGTGCCAGCAGTGGAGGTGCCGGAAACACCATATATTTT